This T cell receptor beta chain was recorded in a study of blood T cell repertoires in COVID-19. Germline CDR1 and CDR2: SGHDT and YYEEEE. V lost 0 bases to trimming and J lost 0 bases, with 7 bases between them. The CDR3 runs 15 residues. Profiled with immunoSEQ multiplex PCR; TCRdb holds only in-frame clones, not every one. The top ten hold about 15% of the sample, which has about 150,000 clones, about three quarters seen once. This clone was counted between two and nine times. This chain uses TRBV5-6 with TRBJ1-5; D gene ambiguous. Sequenced material: peripheral blood. The sequence was collected from a man aged 45 to 65 with acute or convalescent COVID-19. The CDR3 nucleotides read TGTGCCAGCAGCTTGGGGCATTATAGCAATCAGCCCCAGCATTTT. This gives the protein CASSLGHYSNQPQHF.